A selection of T cell receptor beta chains follows, all from one sample in a study of cytomegalovirus exposure and HLA in healthy donors. Measured with immunoSEQ multiplex PCR; TCRdb has only the in-frame clones, and not every one. This sample yields under 200,000 clones, of which almost 80% are seen a single time; over 1% belongs to the top ten. What was sequenced was PBMCs. The receptors stem from a woman between 50 and 59 years old in good health and CMV-seronegative. The CDR3 runs from the conserved cysteine through the conserved F or W. The D gene is left open where the match is weak. Only some rows state a clone size, as once, few, many or a class for expanded clones.

V gene	clone size	J gene	D gene	CDR3 protein	CDR3 DNA
TRBV5-1	few	TRBJ2-1	.	CASSPSGGYNEQFF	TGCGCCAGCAGCCCGAGTGGTGGCTACAATGAGCAGTTCTTC
TRBV11-2	.	TRBJ2-2	.	CASRTRAEAGELFF	TGTGCCAGCAGGACGCGGGCCGAAGCCGGGGAGCTGTTTTTT
TRBV7-9	.	TRBJ2-7	.	CASSHLQGVSDEQYF	TGTGCCAGCAGCCACCTACAGGGAGTGTCTGACGAGCAGTACTTC
TRBV14	.	TRBJ2-7	.	CASSQLSYEQYF	TGTGCCAGCAGCCAACTCTCCTACGAGCAGTACTTC
TRBV14	.	TRBJ2-1	TRBD1	CASSQRQGSYNEQFF	TGTGCCAGCAGCCAAAGACAGGGCTCCTACAATGAGCAGTTCTTC
TRBV5-1	.	TRBJ2-7	.	CASSLGGNSYEQYF	TGCGCCAGCAGCTTGGGAGGGAACTCCTACGAGCAGTACTTC
TRBV28	.	TRBJ1-1	.	CASRLRSKRSQITNTEAFF	TGTGCCAGCAGGCTTCGGAGCAAGAGGTCCCAGATTACGAACACTGAAGCTTTCTTT
TRBV29-1	.	TRBJ2-7	.	CSVVGRHSAYEQYF	TGCAGCGTTGTTGGGCGACACTCAGCCTACGAGCAGTACTTC
TRBV2	.	TRBJ2-4	.	CASGGNIQYF	TGTGCCAGCGGCGGAAACATTCAGTACTTC
TRBV9	.	TRBJ1-1	.	CASSVDGGFRRNTEAFF	TGTGCCAGCAGCGTAGATGGGGGGTTCAGAAGGAACACTGAAGCTTTCTTT
TRBV5-4	.	TRBJ1-3	TRBD1	CASSVGTGFARSGNTIYF	TGTGCCAGCAGCGTGGGGACAGGGTTTGCCCGCTCTGGAAACACCATATATTTT
TRBV9	.	TRBJ2-6	TRBD1	CASSAGGAGANVLTF	TGTGCCAGCAGCGCAGGGGGCGCTGGGGCCAACGTCCTGACTTTC
TRBV5-1	.	TRBJ2-7	TRBD1	CASSLAAGTGLYEQYF	TGCGCCAGCAGCTTGGCCGCCGGGACAGGGCTCTACGAGCAGTACTTC
TRBV11-3	.	TRBJ1-1	.	CASSFDGENTEAFF	TGTGCCAGCAGCTTCGACGGAGAGAACACTGAAGCTTTCTTT
TRBV2	.	TRBJ2-7	.	CASSSRGYEQYF	TGTGCCAGCAGTTCCAGGGGTTACGAGCAGTACTTC
TRBV28	.	TRBJ2-1	TRBD1	CASLSLGQGYNEQLF	TGTGCCAGCCTAAGCCTGGGACAGGGCTACAATGAGCAGCTCTTC
TRBV27	few	TRBJ2-1	TRBD2	CASSLNLAEAFNEQFF	TGTGCCAGCAGTTTAAATCTAGCGGAGGCTTTCAATGAGCAGTTCTTC
TRBV6-5	.	TRBJ2-7	.	CASSYRRLGAPYEQYF	TGTGCCAGCAGTTACAGAAGACTAGGGGCCCCCTACGAGCAGTACTTC
TRBV4-3	.	TRBJ2-7	.	CASSQDRTFYEQYF	TGCGCCAGCAGCCAAGATCGAACTTTTTACGAGCAGTACTTC
TRBV6-1	.	TRBJ2-7	.	CASSPKRRTVYEQYF	TGTGCCAGCAGCCCCAAAAGGAGGACAGTCTACGAGCAGTACTTC
TRBV7-3	once	TRBJ1-5	TRBD1	CASSLQGGNQPQHF	TGTGCCAGCAGTCTACAGGGGGGGAATCAGCCCCAGCATTTT
TRBV5-4	.	TRBJ2-7	.	CASSLGVGVYEQYF	TGTGCCAGCAGCTTGGGAGTAGGGGTCTACGAGCAGTACTTC
TRBV5-1	.	TRBJ2-3	.	CASSLDFPEGTQYF	TGCGCCAGCAGCTTGGACTTCCCAGAGGGTACGCAGTATTTT
TRBV9	.	TRBJ2-5	TRBD2	CASSASGGRGAQYF	TGTGCCAGCAGCGCCTCGGGCGGGAGGGGGGCCCAGTACTTC
TRBV5-6	few	TRBJ2-2	TRBD2	CASSSLGVRGRGDTGELFF	TGTGCCAGCAGCTCCCTTGGTGTCCGCGGGAGAGGGGACACCGGGGAGCTGTTTTTT
TRBV7-9	.	TRBJ1-1	.	CASSQSGAEAFF	TGTGCCAGCAGCCAATCTGGAGCTGAAGCTTTCTTT
TRBV25-1	.	TRBJ1-1	.	CASSDPGRETTFF	TGTGCCAGCAGTGACCCGGGACGGGAGACGACTTTCTTT
TRBV7-7	.	TRBJ1-1	.	CASSPSGRGARNTEAFF	TGTGCCAGCAGCCCATCCGGGAGGGGGGCTCGGAACACTGAAGCTTTCTTT
TRBV16	.	TRBJ1-5	.	CASSQLQSSNQPQHF	TGTGCCAGCAGCCAATTACAGTCTAGCAATCAGCCCCAGCATTTT
TRBV27	.	TRBJ1-4	TRBD1	CASSLQGEYYEKLFF	TGTGCCAGCAGTTTACAGGGGGAGTATTACGAAAAACTGTTTTTT
TRBV6-1	.	TRBJ1-5	.	CASSEGKMGPRPHNQPQHF	TGTGCCAGCAGTGAAGGAAAAATGGGGCCGAGGCCTCACAATCAGCCCCAGCATTTT
TRBV10-3	.	TRBJ2-1	TRBD1	CAISESVPGQGYNEQFF	TGTGCCATCAGTGAGTCGGTCCCGGGACAGGGTTACAATGAGCAGTTCTTC
TRBV15	.	TRBJ2-5	TRBD2	CATSPREGGETQYF	TGTGCCACCAGCCCTAGGGAGGGAGGAGAGACCCAGTACTTC
TRBV4-1	.	TRBJ2-5	.	CASSRVPHPAGETQYF	TGCGCCAGCAGCCGAGTACCCCATCCCGCGGGCGAGACCCAGTACTTC
TRBV15	.	TRBJ2-3	.	CATSRPMGQRGTDTQYF	TGTGCCACCAGCAGGCCGATGGGGCAGCGAGGCACAGATACGCAGTATTTT
TRBV7-8	.	TRBJ1-1	.	CASSLALDRLMNTEAFF	TGTGCCAGCAGCTTAGCGTTGGACAGACTGATGAACACTGAAGCTTTCTTT
TRBV13	.	TRBJ1-4	.	CASSPWDNLGEKLFF	TGTGCCAGCAGCCCCTGGGACAACCTGGGGGAAAAACTGTTTTTT
TRBV19	.	TRBJ1-2	.	CASSIGIGYGYTF	TGTGCCAGTAGTATCGGGATAGGGTATGGCTACACCTTC
TRBV5-1	.	TRBJ2-1	TRBD2	CASSPGSLAGANEQFF	TGCGCCAGCAGCCCTGGAAGCCTAGCGGGAGCCAATGAGCAGTTCTTC
TRBV2	.	TRBJ1-1	.	CAREEALNTEAFF	TGTGCCAGGGAGGAGGCCCTGAACACTGAAGCTTTCTTT
TRBV9	.	TRBJ2-5	.	CASSLYTGPQETQYF	TGTGCCAGCAGCCTTTATACAGGGCCTCAAGAGACCCAGTACTTC
TRBV6-5	.	TRBJ2-1	TRBD1	CASSYGTGRDNEQFF	TGTGCCAGCAGTTACGGGACAGGGAGGGACAATGAGCAGTTCTTC
TRBV28	once	TRBJ2-7	.	CASSFMGASYEQYF	TGTGCCAGCAGTTTTATGGGGGCGTCCTACGAGCAGTACTTC
TRBV5-1	.	TRBJ2-3	.	CASSFGQGGTDTQYF	TGCGCCAGCAGCTTCGGACAGGGAGGGACAGATACGCAGTATTTT
TRBV28	once	TRBJ2-3	TRBD2	CASNVLFGGGADTQYF	TGTGCCAGCAACGTACTCTTTGGGGGGGGTGCTGATACGCAGTATTTT
TRBV7-8	.	TRBJ2-2	.	CASSLLVEGERELFF	TGTGCCAGCAGCTTACTAGTCGAGGGGGAAAGGGAGCTGTTTTTT
TRBV5-8	.	TRBJ2-1	TRBD2	CASSFPGLAGSEQFF	TGTGCCAGCAGCTTTCCGGGACTAGCGGGTTCTGAGCAGTTCTTC
TRBV6-4	few	TRBJ2-3	.	CASSDSAAATDTQYF	TGTGCCAGCAGTGACTCAGCGGCAGCCACAGATACGCAGTATTTT
TRBV11-2	.	TRBJ2-1	TRBD2	CASSHGLALSSYNEQFF	TGTGCCAGCAGCCATGGACTAGCGCTGAGCTCCTACAATGAGCAGTTCTTC
TRBV6-5	.	TRBJ2-7	TRBD1	CASSYDKLGRGREQYF	TGTGCCAGCAGTTACGATAAATTGGGCAGGGGGCGAGAGCAGTACTTC
TRBV7-9	.	TRBJ2-7	.	CASSPPGAYEQYF	TGTGCCAGCAGCCCACCGGGGGCCTACGAGCAGTACTTC
TRBV7-9	.	TRBJ2-2	.	CASSPRETGELFF	TGTGCCAGCAGCCCCAGGGAAACCGGGGAGCTGTTTTTT
TRBV5-4	.	TRBJ2-7	TRBD1	CASSHRGQSSYEQYF	TGTGCCAGCAGCCACAGGGGACAATCCTCCTACGAGCAGTACTTC
TRBV9	.	TRBJ2-7	.	CASSRAVGTSYEQYF	TGTGCCAGCAGTCGCGCGGTAGGGACTTCCTACGAGCAGTACTTC
TRBV28	.	TRBJ1-5	.	CASRDGTLNQPQHF	TGTGCCAGCAGGGACGGGACACTCAATCAGCCCCAGCATTTT
TRBV29-1	.	TRBJ1-5	.	CSVRAENQPQHF	TGCAGCGTTCGTGCGGAAAATCAGCCCCAGCATTTT
TRBV10-3	.	TRBJ2-1	TRBD2	CATVPGLAGGHDNEQFF	TGTGCCACCGTACCCGGACTAGCGGGAGGACATGACAATGAGCAGTTCTTC
TRBV7-2	.	TRBJ2-1	.	CASSPAWGAYNEQFF	TGTGCCAGCAGCCCGGCCTGGGGGGCCTACAATGAGCAGTTCTTC
TRBV7-9	.	TRBJ2-2	.	CASSLNSGVAGELFF	TGTGCCAGCAGCCTCAATTCGGGAGTTGCCGGGGAGCTGTTTTTT